This record concerns one T cell receptor (beta chain) sequence. Its antigen is undetermined. V lost 0 bases, J lost 9 bases, and 7 bases stayed unmatched. From germline, CDR1 is SGHDN and CDR2 FVKESK. The CDR3 has 15 amino acids. These data are taken from a study of regulatory dendritic cells for organ transplantation. Overall study results and limits: Alloreactive memory CD8+ T cell pools varied considerably between individuals. Resting memory CD8+ T cells held the most alloreactive clonotypes.

Using immunoSEQ multiplex PCR, the repertoire was profiled, and TCRdb retains in-frame clones only, with some absent. The sample yields 25,000 to 30,000 clones, approximately 81% seen once. Sequencing was performed on naive CD8+ T cells from blood. Regarding subset: CD45RA+ naive T cells. The clonotype was recovered from a human donor in good health. V is TRBV14 and J is TRBJ2-1; 8 bases fit TRBD1. CDR3 residues: CASSQDRQGASEQFF. DNA for the CDR3: TGTGCCAGCAGCCAAGATCGCCAGGGGGCTTCTGAGCAGTTCTTC.